The 32 T cell receptor beta chains reported below all come from one sample, sequenced in a study of T cell changes during pregnancy in multiple sclerosis. The repertoire was sequenced with immunoSEQ multiplex PCR; TCRdb's copy has only in-frame clones and lacks some. The table records 45,000 to 60,000 clones, around 92% of them present only once. The material was peripheral blood, obtained after pregnancy. The source is a female donor in good health, enrolled as a control in a pregnancy study.

This clone was recorded once. The chain recombines TRBV19 with TRBJ1-2; TRBD1 matches 9 bases. The CDR3 is 15 residues long. From germline, CDR1 is LNHDA and CDR2 SQIVND (reference sequence). V shed 5 bases and J 0 bases; nucleotides not matched to a gene: 4. The CDR3 spells CASSARDRANYGYTF. CDR3 coding DNA: TGTGCCAGTAGTGCTCGGGACAGGGCTAACTATGGCTACACCTTC. Full variable domain (remainder filled in from reference TRBV19 and TRBJ1-2): DGGITQSPKYLFRKEGQNVTLSCEQNLNHDAMYWYRQDPGQGLRLIYYSQIVNDFQKGDIAEGYSVSREKKESFPLTVTSAQKNPTAFYLCASSARDRANYGYTFGSGTRLTVV.

The rearrangement uses TRBV10-3 and TRBJ1-6; D not resolved. The germline V gene has CDR1 ENHRY and CDR2 SYGVKD. V was trimmed by 0 bases and J by 6 bases, leaving 6 bases between them. CDR3 length: 14 amino acids. The CDR3 here is CAISESPGNSPLHF. CDR3 in DNA: TGTGCCATCAGTGAGTCTCCCGGTAATTCACCCCTCCACTTT.

The CDR3 sequence: CASSSPWGGETQYF. The DNA for the CDR3 is TGTGCCAGCAGCTCCCCCTGGGGGGGGGAGACCCAGTACTTC. This chain links TRBV9 with TRBJ2-5, with 7 positions matching TRBD2. The CDR3 has 14 residues. Germline V gene lookup returns CDR1 SGDLS and CDR2 YYNGEE. V dropped 4 bases and J dropped 5; count of bases not matched to a gene: 8.

The sample holds a few counts of this clone. The CDR3 nucleotides are TGCGCCAGCAGCTTGGCTAGCGGGAGTGCCCGTTTCGAGCAGTACTTC. It is translated as CASSLASGSARFEQYF. This chain links TRBV5-1 with TRBJ2-7; 10 bases are a match to TRBD2. The germline CDR1 and CDR2 sequences are SGHRS and YFSETQ. V lost 0 bases to trimming and J lost 6 bases; unmatched junction nucleotides: 9. The CDR3 consists of 16 residues.

The genes are TRBV28 and TRBJ1-3, with D maybe TRBD1 (6 bases). CDR1 and CDR2 from the germline V gene are MDHEN and SYDVKM. V lost 6 bases and J lost 4, with 10 bases in between. This CDR3 is built from 13 residues. CDR3: CASSPRGGNTIYF. The DNA of the CDR3 is TGTGCCAGCAGCCCCAGGGGCGGAAACACCATATATTTT.

The chain uses TRBV5-1 and TRBJ2-1, with D possibly being TRBD2 (6 bases). The germline V gene encodes CDR1 SGHRS and CDR2 YFSETQ. Trimming removed 0 bases at V and 2 bases at J, with 9 bases between. The CDR3 runs to 15 residues. DNA of the CDR3: TGCGCCAGCAGCTTGGAAGGCGGGGCCTACAATGAGCAGTTCTTC. Translation: CASSLEGGAYNEQFF.

The chain couples TRBV4-3 to TRBJ1-2; D perhaps matches TRBD1 (5 bases). V was cut by 2 bases and J by 5 bases, with 15 bases left in between. CDR1 is LGHNA and CDR2 is YSLEER in the germline V gene. The CDR3 totals 15 residues. The CDR3 spells CASSQLPGGGYGYTF. The DNA for the CDR3 is TGCGCCAGCAGCCAACTCCCCGGGGGGGGGTATGGCTACACCTTC.

The gene calls are TRBV6-5 and TRBJ2-7; TRBD1 aligns across 7 bases. This CDR3 comprises 14 residues. CDR1 is MNHEY and CDR2 is SVGAGI in the germline V gene. The junction had 8 bases not matched to a gene; V was cut back by 6 bases and J by 3 bases. The CDR3 protein is CASRIARGLYEQYF. DNA for the CDR3: TGTGCCAGCAGGATAGCTAGGGGGCTCTACGAGCAGTACTTC.

V and J are TRBV5-8 and TRBJ2-1; 12 bases align to TRBD2. V was clipped by 6 bases and J by 7 bases; unmatched bases: 5. The CDR3 covers 14 residues. Germline assignment: CDR1 SGHTS and CDR2 YDEGEE. This chain's CDR3 is CASTRLAGDNEQFF. DNA for the CDR3: TGTGCCAGCACCCGACTAGCGGGGGATAATGAGCAGTTCTTC.

The chain combines TRBV5-6 with TRBJ2-7; 7 nucleotides line up with TRBD1. The trim removed 1 base at V and 7 bases at J, leaving 14 bases unmatched. The CDR3 is 16 amino acids. Germline-derived CDR1 and CDR2 are SGHDT and YYEEEE. This chain's CDR3 is CASSLFRRQGIGEQYF. CDR3 bases: TGTGCCAGCAGCTTGTTTAGGAGACAGGGAATTGGGGAGCAGTACTTC. Full variable domain (remainder filled in from reference TRBV5-6 and TRBJ2-7): DAGVTQSPTHLIKTRGQQVTLRCSPKSGHDTVSWYQQALGQGPQFIFQYYEEEERQRGNFPDRFSGHQFPNYSSELNVNALLLGDSALYLCASSLFRRQGIGEQYFGPGTRLTVT.

The CDR3 sequence is CASSPQQLISGNTIYF. The CDR3 region has the DNA TGTGCCAGCTCACCACAACAGCTGATCTCTGGAAACACCATATATTTT. The chain links TRBV18 to TRBJ1-3; no clear D gene. CDR3 length: 16 residues. CDR1 and CDR2 from the germline V gene are KGHSH and LQKENI. Trimming shortened V by 1 base and J by 0 bases, and 10 bases separated the two germline ends.

This rearrangement joins TRBV2 to TRBJ2-7, with 7 bases matching TRBD1. Germline values: CDR1 SNHLY, CDR2 FYNNEI. This CDR3 is built from 15 residues. With 2 bases clipped from V and 6 bases from J, the junction kept 10 bases outside the gene matches. CDR3 in DNA: TGTGCCAGCAGTGAATCCCGTACGGACAGGTCCGAGCAGTACTTC. It codes for CASSESRTDRSEQYF.

The chain has TRBV5-1 and TRBJ2-7; 13 bases are a match to TRBD2. The CDR3 has 18 residues. Germline-derived CDR1 and CDR2 are SGHRS and YFSETQ. The junction had 9 bases not matched to a gene; V was cut back by 3 bases and J by 0 bases. CDR3 DNA: TGCGCCAGCAGCTCAGGACTAGCGGGGGTGCAACCCTCCTACGAGCAGTACTTC. Translation: CASSSGLAGVQPSYEQYF.

The rearrangement links TRBV7-9 to TRBJ2-3, with 11 bases lining up with TRBD2. Trimming removed 2 bases from V and 3 bases from J; junction bases left unmatched: 7. CDR3 size: 17 residues. Germline CDR1 SEHNR, CDR2 FQNEAQ (reference sequence). The CDR3 protein is CASSLTTTSGTTDTQYF. The DNA for the CDR3 is TGTGCCAGCAGCTTAACCACGACTAGCGGGACAACAGATACGCAGTATTTT.

The chain employs TRBV28 and TRBJ2-1; possible D gene TRBD1, 7 bases. The CDR3 has 16 residues. Germline V gene lookup returns CDR1 MDHEN and CDR2 SYDVKM. V was clipped by 10 bases and J by 0 bases, with 19 bases between them. CDR3 nucleotides: TGTGCCATTAAGGGGGCTAGCGCCAGCTCCTACAATGAGCAGTTCTTC. Translation gives CAIKGASASSYNEQFF.

The chain employs TRBV7-9 and TRBJ1-1, with D possibly being TRBD1 (6 bases). Germline V gene sequence: CDR1 SEHNR, CDR2 FQNEAQ (reference sequence). The length of the CDR3 is 16 residues. The ends were cut back, 1 base at V and 0 bases at J, with 12 bases in the middle. The CDR3 region is CASSLEGRGMNTEAFF. In DNA form, the CDR3 reads TGTGCCAGCAGCTTAGAGGGCAGGGGAATGAACACTGAAGCTTTCTTT.

For the CDR3, the DNA is TGTGCCAGCAGCTTCTCTAGGTACGAGCAGTACTTC. Protein product: CASSFSRYEQYF. The chain carries TRBV11-2 and TRBJ2-7, with D uncertain. The germline V and J ends were trimmed by 3 bases and 4 bases, with 7 bases remaining between them. The CDR3 runs 12 residues. The germline CDR1 and CDR2 sequences are SGHAT and FQNNGV.

This chain connects TRBV7-9 to TRBJ1-5, with 8 bases that match TRBD1. V lost 5 bases and J lost 7; bases outside the gene matches: 7. The V gene's germline CDR1 is SEHNR and CDR2 FQNEAQ (reference sequence). This CDR3 contains 14 residues. The CDR3: CASSQNTGGQPQHF. CDR3 sequence (DNA): TGTGCCAGCAGCCAAAACACAGGGGGACAGCCCCAGCATTTT.

The rearrangement joins TRBV25-1 to TRBJ1-1; 10 bases fit TRBD1. Germline CDR1 and CDR2: MGHDK and SYGVNS. The length of the CDR3 is 14 residues. V shed 8 bases and J 7 bases; nucleotides not matched to a gene: 10. The CDR3 nucleotides are TGTGCCAGCTCCGCCGGGACAGGGGTAAATGAAGCTTTCTTT. Its protein product is CASSAGTGVNEAFF.

V and J are TRBV19 and TRBJ1-5; D might be TRBD1 (5 bases). There are 15 residues in the CDR3. Germline CDR1 and CDR2: LNHDA and SQIVND (reference sequence). Trimming took 3 bases from V and 1 from J, leaving 10 bases between them. The CDR3 loop is CASSMGRASNQPQHF. The CDR3 DNA reads as TGTGCCAGTAGTATGGGCAGGGCAAGCAATCAGCCCCAGCATTTT.

This chain joins TRBV19 and TRBJ2-1, with D tentatively TRBD1 (6 bases). The germline V gene encodes CDR1 LNHDA and CDR2 SQIVND (reference sequence). Trimming stripped 11 bases from V and 6 bases from J, with 17 bases between. The CDR3 spans 13 residues. CDR3 coding DNA: TGTGCCGTCAGCTGGGGGCCGCTCAATGAGCAGTTCTTC. Translating gives CAVSWGPLNEQFF.

As to this clone: One junction end disagrees with the germline gene, perhaps due to a read error. The rearrangement links TRBV7-7 to TRBJ2-1, with D perhaps TRBD1 (6 bases). The length of the CDR3 is 13 residues. Germline V gives CDR1 SSHAT, CDR2 FNYEAQ (reference sequence). The CDR3 spells CASSPQGYNEQFF. For the CDR3, the DNA is TGTGCTAGCAGCCCCCAGGGGTACAATGAGCAGTTCTTC.

This clone was observed a handful of times. This rearrangement joins TRBV7-6 to TRBJ2-7; a possible D gene is TRBD2 (5 bases). The CDR3 length is 14 residues. V dropped 1 base and J dropped 0 bases, with 7 bases sitting between them. Germline V gene lookup returns CDR1 SGHVS and CDR2 FNYEAQ. The CDR3 DNA reads TGTGCCAGCAGCTTAGAAGAGGGCTCCTACGAGCAGTACTTC. Translating it yields CASSLEEGSYEQYF.

The chain is built from TRBV10-3 and TRBJ1-1, with 8 nucleotides matching TRBD1. There are 13 residues in the CDR3. Germline CDR1 and CDR2: ENHRY and SYGVKD. V lost 4 bases, J lost 6 bases, and 4 bases stayed unmatched. This CDR3 reads CAISGQGRAEAFF. The CDR3, as DNA: TGTGCCATCAGTGGACAGGGGCGCGCTGAAGCTTTCTTT.

V and J are TRBV4-1 and TRBJ2-7; TRBD2 agrees at 10 bases. Germline V gives CDR1 MGHRA, CDR2 YSYEKL. Trimming at V came to 3 bases and at J to 7 bases, leaving 12 bases not matched to a gene. The CDR3 spans 16 residues. The CDR3 reads CASSQGSGLAGEEQYF. CDR3 in DNA: TGCGCCAGCAGCCAGGGGAGTGGGCTAGCGGGGGAAGAGCAGTACTTC.

This chain joins TRBV7-2 and TRBJ2-7, with 8 bases identical to TRBD1. Trimming removed 4 bases from V and 4 bases from J; junction bases left unmatched: 3. CDR1 and CDR2 from the germline V gene are SGHTA and FQGNSA. The CDR3 is 13 residues long. CDR3 nucleotides: TGTGCCAGCAGCTCCAACAGGGGGTACGAGCAGTACTTC. The encoded protein is CASSSNRGYEQYF.

This clone appeared a single time. The CDR3 DNA reads TGTGCCATCAGCGGAACCGGGACAGGCCTTAACTATGGCTACACCTTC. Translation gives CAISGTGTGLNYGYTF. The chain recombines TRBV10-3 with TRBJ1-2; the match to TRBD1 covers 8 bases. Per germline, CDR1 ENHRY and CDR2 SYGVKD. The CDR3 loop spans 16 amino acids. Unmatched junction bases numbered 10, after V lost 6 bases and J lost 1 base.

The chain couples TRBV5-8 to TRBJ2-5, with D hard to call. CDR3 length: 15 residues. The ends were cut back, 0 bases at V and 5 bases at J, with 14 bases in the middle. CDR1 SGHTS and CDR2 YDEGEE come from the germline V gene. In DNA, the CDR3 is TGTGCCAGCAGCTTGGAGAGACATGTTGGGGAGACCCAGTACTTC. It codes for CASSLERHVGETQYF.

The chain links TRBV11-3 to TRBJ1-1; D unresolved. V dropped 1 base and J dropped 6 bases, with 9 bases sitting between them. This CDR3 comprises 13 residues. CDR1 and CDR2 from the germline V gene are SGHNT and YENEEA. CDR3 protein: CASSLGPGSEAFF. CDR3 sequence (DNA): TGTGCCAGCAGCTTAGGTCCGGGGTCTGAAGCTTTCTTT.

The rearrangement uses TRBV5-4 and TRBJ1-2; a possible D gene is TRBD1 (5 bases). The CDR3 loop spans 16 amino acids. Germline V lookup: CDR1 SGHNT, CDR2 YYREEE (reference sequence). Trimming removed 0 bases from V and 4 bases from J, with 16 bases in between. This CDR3 reads CASSLGRAGGGYGYTF. The CDR3 DNA is TGTGCCAGCAGCTTGGGCAGGGCCGGCGGCGGCTATGGCTACACCTTC.

This chain connects TRBV7-9 to TRBJ1-2; D not certain. Germline V lookup: CDR1 SEHNR, CDR2 FQNEAQ (reference sequence). Between the trimmed V and J ends, which lost 0 bases and 2 bases, there was a span of 4 bases. The CDR3 consists of 13 residues. The CDR3 DNA follows: TGTGCCAGCAGCTTAGCGCAGAACTATGGCTACACCTTC. Protein: CASSLAQNYGYTF.

This clone was seen only once. The CDR3 DNA reads TGTGCCAGCAGCTTGAGGGGGGGCCAGGGTTATAATTCACCCCTCCACTTT. It translates to CASSLRGGQGYNSPLHF. The chain couples TRBV7-9 to TRBJ1-6; the D gene is possibly TRBD1 (6 bases). Germline V gene sequence: CDR1 SEHNR, CDR2 FQNEAQ (reference sequence). CDR3 length: 17 amino acids. V lost 3 bases to trimming and J lost 4 bases, with 16 bases between them. The entire variable domain, with the rest obtained from reference TRBV7-9 and TRBJ1-6, is as follows: DTGVSQNPRHKITKRGQNVTFRCDPISEHNRLYWYRQTLGQGPEFLTYFQNEAQLEKSRLLSDRFSAERPKGSFSTLEIQRTEQGDSAMYLCASSLRGGQGYNSPLHFGNGTRLTVT.